This T cell receptor beta chain came from a study of blood T cell repertoires in COVID-19. Repertoires were generated with immunoSEQ multiplex PCR, while TCRdb's copy carries only in-frame clones and drops some. Of a few hundred thousand clones listed, 80% to 90% are singletons. Participants were aged roughly 18 to 100 years from more than 20 US areas. The receptor comes from a man aged 18 to 29 with acute COVID-19. Sequencing used PBMCs or T cells enriched from blood (not recorded which).

The CDR3 region has the DNA TGTGCCAGCAGTCCACAGAGTGAAAAACTGTTTTTT. Translation: CASSPQSEKLFF. The chain employs TRBV6-2 or TRBV6-3 and TRBJ1-4; D unclear. Germline-derived CDR1 and CDR2 are MNHEY and SVGEGT. The CDR3 runs 12 residues. V was pared by 5 bases and J by 7 bases, with 8 bases between.